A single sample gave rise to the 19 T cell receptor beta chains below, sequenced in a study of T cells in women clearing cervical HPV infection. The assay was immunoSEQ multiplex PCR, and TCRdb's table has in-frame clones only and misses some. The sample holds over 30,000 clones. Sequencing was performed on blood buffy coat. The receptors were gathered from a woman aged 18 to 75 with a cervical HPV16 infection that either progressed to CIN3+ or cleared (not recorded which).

CDR3 sequence: CASSFTGEGEKLFF. The DNA read from the CDR3 is TGTGCCAGCAGCTTTACAGGGGAGGGTGAAAAG. The chain carries TRBV7-9 and TRBJ2-2, with D possibly called TRBD1 or TRBD2 (7 bases each). Read coverage stops 3 residues before the CDR3 terminus; the germline J gene supplies the remainder. This CDR3 has 14 residues. Per germline, CDR1 SEHNR and CDR2 FQNEAQ (reference sequence).

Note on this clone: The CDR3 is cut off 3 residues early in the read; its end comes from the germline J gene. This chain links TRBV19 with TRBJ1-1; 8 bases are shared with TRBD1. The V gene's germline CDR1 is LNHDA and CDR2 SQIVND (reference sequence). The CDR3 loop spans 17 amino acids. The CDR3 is CASTTDRELAGANVAFF. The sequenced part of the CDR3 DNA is TGTGCCAGCACAACGGACAGGGAATTGGCTGGGGCCAACGTC.

This CDR3 is CASSFERGGEDTQYF. The CDR3 bases that were read are TGTGCCAGCAGCTTCGAGCGGGGAGGTGAAGATACG. V gene TRBV7-2 combines with J gene TRBJ2-3; the match to TRBD2 covers 7 bases. From the germline J gene comes the end of the CDR3, since the read stops 3 residues before it. CDR1 and CDR2 (germline): SGHTA, FQGNSA. V shed 3 bases and J 5 bases; nucleotides not matched to a gene: 8. This CDR3 contains 15 residues. Supplemented by reference TRBV7-2 and TRBJ2-3, the full variable domain reads GAGVSQSPSNKVTEKGKDVELRCDPISGHTALYWYRQSLGQGLEFLIYFQGNSAPDKSGLPSDRFSAERTGGSVSTLTIQRTQQEDSAVYLCASSFERGGEDTQYFGPGTRLTVL.

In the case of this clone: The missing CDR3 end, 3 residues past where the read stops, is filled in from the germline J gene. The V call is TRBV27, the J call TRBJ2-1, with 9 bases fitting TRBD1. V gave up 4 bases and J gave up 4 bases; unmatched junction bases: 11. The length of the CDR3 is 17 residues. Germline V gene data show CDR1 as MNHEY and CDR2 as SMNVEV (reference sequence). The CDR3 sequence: CASSYTGGSLFYNEQFF. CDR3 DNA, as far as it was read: TGTGCCAGCAGTTATACAGGGGGCTCCCTGTTTTACAATGAG.

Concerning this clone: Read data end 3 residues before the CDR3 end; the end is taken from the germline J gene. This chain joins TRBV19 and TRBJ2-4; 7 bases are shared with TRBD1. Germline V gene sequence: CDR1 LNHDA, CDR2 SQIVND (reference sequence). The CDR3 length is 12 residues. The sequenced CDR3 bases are TGTGCCAGTGAGGACAGGACGTATGGT. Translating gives CASEDRTYG. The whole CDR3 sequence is CASEDRTYGQYF.

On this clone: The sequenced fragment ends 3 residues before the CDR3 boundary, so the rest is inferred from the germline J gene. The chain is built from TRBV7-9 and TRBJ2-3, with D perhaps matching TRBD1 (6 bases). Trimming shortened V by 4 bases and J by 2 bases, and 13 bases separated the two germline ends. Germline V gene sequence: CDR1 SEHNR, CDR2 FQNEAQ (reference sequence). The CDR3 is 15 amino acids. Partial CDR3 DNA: TGTGCCAGCAGCTCACAGGGTCAGGTCACAGATACG. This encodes CASSSQGQVTDT. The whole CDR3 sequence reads CASSSQGQVTDTQYF.

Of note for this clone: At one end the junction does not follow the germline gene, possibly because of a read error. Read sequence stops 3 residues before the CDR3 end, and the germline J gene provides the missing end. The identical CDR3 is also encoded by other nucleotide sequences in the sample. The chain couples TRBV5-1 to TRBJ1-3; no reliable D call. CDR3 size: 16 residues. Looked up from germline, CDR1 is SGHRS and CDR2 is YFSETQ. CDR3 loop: CASSFGSGRYGNTIYF. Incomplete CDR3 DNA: TGCGCCAGCAGCTTTGGTTCGGGGAGGTACGGAAACACA.

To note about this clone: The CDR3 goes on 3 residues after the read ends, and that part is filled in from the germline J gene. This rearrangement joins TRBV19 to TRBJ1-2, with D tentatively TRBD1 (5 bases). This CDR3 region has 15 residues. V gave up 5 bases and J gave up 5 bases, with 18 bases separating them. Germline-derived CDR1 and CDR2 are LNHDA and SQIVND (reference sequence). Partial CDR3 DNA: TGTGCCAGTAGTGATCAGGGATGGGATAGGTATGGC. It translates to CASSDQGWDRYG. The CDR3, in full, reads CASSDQGWDRYGYTF.

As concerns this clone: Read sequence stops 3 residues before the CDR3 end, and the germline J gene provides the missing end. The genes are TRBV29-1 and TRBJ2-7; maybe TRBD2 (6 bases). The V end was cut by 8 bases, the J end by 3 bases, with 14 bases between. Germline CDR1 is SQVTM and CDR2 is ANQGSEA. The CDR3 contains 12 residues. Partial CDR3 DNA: TGCAGCCCCCGCGGGGAGGTCTACGAG. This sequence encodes CSPRGEVYE. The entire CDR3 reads CSPRGEVYEQYF.

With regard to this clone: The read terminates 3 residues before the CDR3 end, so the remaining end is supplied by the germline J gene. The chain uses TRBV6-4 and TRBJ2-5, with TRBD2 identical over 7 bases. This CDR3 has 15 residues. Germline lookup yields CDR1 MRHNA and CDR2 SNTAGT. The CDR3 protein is CASSAAGASTDTQYF. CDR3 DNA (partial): TGTGCCAGCAGTGCCGCGGGAGCTAGCACAGATACC.

The DNA read from the CDR3 is TGTGCCAGCAAGGGGCGCGGCACTGAA. As protein: CASKGRGTE. The complete CDR3 protein is CASKGRGTEAFF. V is TRBV2 and J is TRBJ1-1, with D possibly matching TRBD1 (5 bases). The read stops 3 residues short of the end of the CDR3; the missing end is completed from the germline J gene. V dropped 7 bases and J dropped 4 bases, with 10 bases sitting between them. The CDR3 is made up of 12 amino acids. CDR1 and CDR2 from the germline V gene are SNHLY and FYNNEI.

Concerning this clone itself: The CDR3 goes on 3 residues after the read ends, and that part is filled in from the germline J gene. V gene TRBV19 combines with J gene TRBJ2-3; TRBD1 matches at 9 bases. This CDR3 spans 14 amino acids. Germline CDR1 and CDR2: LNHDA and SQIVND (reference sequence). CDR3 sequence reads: CASSPTGGNQPQYF. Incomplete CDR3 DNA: TGTGCCAGTAGTCCAACAGGGGGCAATCAGCCG.

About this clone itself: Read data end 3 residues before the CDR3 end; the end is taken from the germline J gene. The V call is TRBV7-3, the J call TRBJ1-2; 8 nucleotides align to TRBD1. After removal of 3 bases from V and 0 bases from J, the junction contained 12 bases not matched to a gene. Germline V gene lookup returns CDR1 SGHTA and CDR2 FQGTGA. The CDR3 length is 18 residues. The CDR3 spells CASSFLPSGQGTNYGYTF. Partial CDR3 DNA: TGTGCCAGCAGCTTTCTACCTTCAGGACAGGGAACTAACTATGGC.

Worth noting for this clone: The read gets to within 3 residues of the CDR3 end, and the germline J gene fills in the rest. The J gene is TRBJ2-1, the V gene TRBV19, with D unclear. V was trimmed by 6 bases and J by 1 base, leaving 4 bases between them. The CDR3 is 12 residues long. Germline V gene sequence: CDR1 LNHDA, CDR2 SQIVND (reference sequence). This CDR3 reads CASSLSYNEQFF. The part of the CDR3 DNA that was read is TGTGCCAGTAGCCTTTCCTACAATGAG.

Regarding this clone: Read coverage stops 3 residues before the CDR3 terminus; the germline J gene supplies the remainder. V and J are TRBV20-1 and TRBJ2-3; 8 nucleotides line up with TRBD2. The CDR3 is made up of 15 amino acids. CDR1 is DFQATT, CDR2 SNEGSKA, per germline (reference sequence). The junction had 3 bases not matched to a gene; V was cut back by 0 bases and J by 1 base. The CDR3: CSARDPTSGTDTQYF. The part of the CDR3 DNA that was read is TGCAGTGCTAGAGATCCGACTAGCGGCACAGATACG.

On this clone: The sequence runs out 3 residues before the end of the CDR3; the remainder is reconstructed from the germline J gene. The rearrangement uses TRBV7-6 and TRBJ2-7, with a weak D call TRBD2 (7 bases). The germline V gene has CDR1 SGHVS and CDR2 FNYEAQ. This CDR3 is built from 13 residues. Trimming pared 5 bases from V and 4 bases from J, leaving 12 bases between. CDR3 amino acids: CASSRGGGYEQYF. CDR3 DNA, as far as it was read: TGTGCCAGCAGCCGAGGGGGGGGTTACGAG. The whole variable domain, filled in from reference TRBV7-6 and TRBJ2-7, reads GAGVSQSPRYKVTKRGQDVALRCDPISGHVSLYWYRQALGQGPEFLTYFNYEAQQDKSGLPNDRFSAERPEGSISTLTIQRTEQRDSAMYRCASSRGGGYEQYFGPGTRLTVT.

The covered CDR3 bases are TGTGCCAGCAGTTTCCGGGGTTCACCC. As protein: CASSFRGSP. The full CDR3 protein is CASSFRGSPLHF. The rearrangement links TRBV28 to TRBJ1-6; no definite D call. The read ends 3 residues shy of where the CDR3 ends; the end is completed using the germline J gene. This CDR3 region has 12 residues. In germline, CDR1 is MDHEN, CDR2 SYDVKM. Trimming took 3 bases from V and 9 from J, leaving 6 bases between them. The entire variable domain, with the rest obtained from reference TRBV28 and TRBJ1-6, is as follows: DVKVTQSSRYLVKRTGEKVFLECVQDMDHENMFWYRQDPGLGLRLIYFSYDVKMKEKGDIPEGYSVSREKKERFSLILESASTNQTSMYLCASSFRGSPLHFGNGTRLTVT.

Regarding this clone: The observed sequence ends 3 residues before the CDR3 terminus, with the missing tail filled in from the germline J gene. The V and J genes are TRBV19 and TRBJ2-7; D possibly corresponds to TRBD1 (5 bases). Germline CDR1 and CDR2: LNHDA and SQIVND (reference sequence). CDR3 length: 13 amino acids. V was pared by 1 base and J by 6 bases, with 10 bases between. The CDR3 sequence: CASSIGVGVEQYF. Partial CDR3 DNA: TGTGCCAGTAGTATAGGGGTAGGGGTCGAG.

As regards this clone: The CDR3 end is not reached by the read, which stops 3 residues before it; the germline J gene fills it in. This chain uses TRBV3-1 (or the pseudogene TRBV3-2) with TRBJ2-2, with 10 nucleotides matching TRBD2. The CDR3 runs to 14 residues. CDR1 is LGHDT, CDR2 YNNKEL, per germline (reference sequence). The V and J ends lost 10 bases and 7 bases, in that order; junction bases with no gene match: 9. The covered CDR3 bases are TGTGCCACCGAGCGGGAGGGCCGAAACGGGGAG. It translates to CATEREGRNGE. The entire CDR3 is CATEREGRNGELFF.